This T cell receptor (beta chain) was found in a study of T cells in localized non-small cell lung cancer. General study findings and limits: The tumor had only one region sequenced, so heterogeneity remains possible.

As for this clone: Its antigen is unidentified.

The length of the CDR3 is 15 residues. V shed 6 bases, J shed 3 bases, and the junction held 10 bases outside the gene matches. The germline V gene has CDR1 MNHEY and CDR2 SVGAGI. Data came from immunoSEQ multiplex PCR; TCRdb stores just in-frame clones and leaves some out. The sample holds about 78,000 clones, about 83% seen once. This receptor was obtained from a man aged 35 to 70 with stage I lung adenocarcinoma. The V gene is TRBV6-5, the J gene TRBJ1-1; TRBD1 matches at 7 bases. This specimen consisted of peripheral blood, obtained before any cancer treatment. The CDR3 is CASSQTGRGHTEAFF. The CDR3 DNA sequence: TGTGCCAGCAGCCAAACAGGGAGGGGGCACACTGAAGCTTTCTTT.